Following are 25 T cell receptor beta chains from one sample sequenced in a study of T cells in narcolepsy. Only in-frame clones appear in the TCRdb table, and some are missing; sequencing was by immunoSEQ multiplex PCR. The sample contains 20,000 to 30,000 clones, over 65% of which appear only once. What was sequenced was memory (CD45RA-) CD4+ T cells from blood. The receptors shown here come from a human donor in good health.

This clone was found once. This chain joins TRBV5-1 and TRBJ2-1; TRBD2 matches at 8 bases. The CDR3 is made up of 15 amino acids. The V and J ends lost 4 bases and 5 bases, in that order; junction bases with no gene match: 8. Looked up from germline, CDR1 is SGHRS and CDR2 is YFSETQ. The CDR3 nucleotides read TGCGCCAGCAGCCACACTAGCGGAACCCACAATGAGCAGTTCTTC. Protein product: CASSHTSGTHNEQFF.

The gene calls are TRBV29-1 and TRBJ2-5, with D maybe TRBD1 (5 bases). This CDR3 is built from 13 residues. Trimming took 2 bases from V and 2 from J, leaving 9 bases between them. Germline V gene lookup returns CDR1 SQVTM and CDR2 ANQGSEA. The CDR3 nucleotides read TGCAGCGTTGAACAGGGAATGCAAGAGACCCAGTACTTC. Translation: CSVEQGMQETQYF. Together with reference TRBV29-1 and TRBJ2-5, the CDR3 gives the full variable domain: SAVISQKPSRDICQRGTSLTIQCQVDSQVTMMFWYRQQPGQSLTLIATANQGSEATYESGFVIDKFPISRPNLTFSTLTVSNMSPEDSSIYLCSVEQGMQETQYFGPGTRLLVL.

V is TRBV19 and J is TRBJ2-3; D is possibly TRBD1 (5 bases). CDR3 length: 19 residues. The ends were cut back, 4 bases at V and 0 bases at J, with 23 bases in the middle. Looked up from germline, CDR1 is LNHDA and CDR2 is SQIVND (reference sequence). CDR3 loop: CASSKGHRLSNPSTDTQYF. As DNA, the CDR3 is TGTGCCAGTAGTAAGGGGCATAGGCTTAGTAACCCTAGCACAGATACGCAGTATTTT. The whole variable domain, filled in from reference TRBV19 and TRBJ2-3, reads DGGITQSPKYLFRKEGQNVTLSCEQNLNHDAMYWYRQDPGQGLRLIYYSQIVNDFQKGDIAEGYSVSREKKESFPLTVTSAQKNPTAFYLCASSKGHRLSNPSTDTQYFGPGTRLTVL.

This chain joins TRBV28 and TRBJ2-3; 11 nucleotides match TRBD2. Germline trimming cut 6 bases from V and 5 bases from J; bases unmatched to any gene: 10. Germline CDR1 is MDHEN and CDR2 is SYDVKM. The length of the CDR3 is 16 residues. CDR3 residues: CASSPQLAGEGDTQYF. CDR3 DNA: TGTGCCAGCAGCCCCCAACTAGCGGGAGAAGGAGATACGCAGTATTTT.

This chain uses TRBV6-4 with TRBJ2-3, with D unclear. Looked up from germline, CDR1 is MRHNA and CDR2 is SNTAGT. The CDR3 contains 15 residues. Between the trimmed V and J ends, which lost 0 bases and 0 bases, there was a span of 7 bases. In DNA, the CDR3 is TGTGCCAGCAGTGACTCGCTGACTAGCACAGATACGCAGTATTTT. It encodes CASSDSLTSTDTQYF.

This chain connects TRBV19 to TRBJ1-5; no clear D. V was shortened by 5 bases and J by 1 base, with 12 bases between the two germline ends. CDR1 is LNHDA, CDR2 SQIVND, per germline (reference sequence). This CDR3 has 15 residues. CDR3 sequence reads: CASSGGSLSNQPQHF. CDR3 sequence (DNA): TGTGCCAGTAGTGGAGGGTCATTAAGCAATCAGCCCCAGCATTTT.

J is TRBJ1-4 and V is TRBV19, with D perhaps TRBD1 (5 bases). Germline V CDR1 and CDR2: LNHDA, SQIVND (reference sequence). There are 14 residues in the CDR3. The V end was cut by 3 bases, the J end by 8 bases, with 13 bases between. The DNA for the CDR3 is TGTGCCAGTAGTATGGGGCAGCTCACGGAAAAACTGTTTTTT. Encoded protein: CASSMGQLTEKLFF.

The CDR3 sequence is CASSVAGTALGYGYTF. Here the CDR3 DNA reads TGTGCCAGCAGTGTAGCCGGGACAGCTCTAGGCTATGGCTACACCTTC. The chain has TRBV2 and TRBJ1-2; 7 bases fit TRBD1. Germline lookup yields CDR1 SNHLY and CDR2 FYNNEI. V lost 4 bases, J lost 4 bases, and 12 bases stayed unmatched. The CDR3 is made up of 16 amino acids.

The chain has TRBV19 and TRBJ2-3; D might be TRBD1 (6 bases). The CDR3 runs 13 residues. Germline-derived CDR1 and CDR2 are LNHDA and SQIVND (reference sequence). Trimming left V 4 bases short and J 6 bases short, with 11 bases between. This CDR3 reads CASSKAGEDTQYF. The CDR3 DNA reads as TGTGCCAGTAGTAAGGCAGGGGAGGATACGCAGTATTTT.

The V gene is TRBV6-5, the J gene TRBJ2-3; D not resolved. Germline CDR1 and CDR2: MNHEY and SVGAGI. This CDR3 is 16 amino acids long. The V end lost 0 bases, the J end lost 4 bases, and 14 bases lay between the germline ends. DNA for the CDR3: TGTGCCAGCAGTTACTCGCGTTCCGGCAGGCCAGATACGCAGTATTTT. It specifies CASSYSRSGRPDTQYF.

CDR3 region: CASTELAVSTDTQYF. The CDR3 nucleotides read TGTGCCAGCACCGAGCTAGCGGTGAGCACAGATACGCAGTATTTT. The chain links TRBV11-2 to TRBJ2-3; 7 positions agree with TRBD2. This CDR3 spans 15 amino acids. Germline CDR1 SGHAT, CDR2 FQNNGV. V shed 7 bases and J 0 bases; nucleotides not matched to a gene: 7.

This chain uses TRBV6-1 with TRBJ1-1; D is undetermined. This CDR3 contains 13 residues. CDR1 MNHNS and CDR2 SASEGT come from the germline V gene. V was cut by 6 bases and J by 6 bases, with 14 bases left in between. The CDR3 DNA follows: TGTGCCAGCAGGAAGGAGGGTGGCGCTGAAGCTTTCTTT. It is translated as CASRKEGGAEAFF.

CDR3 nucleotide sequence: TGTGCCACCTCGGGCGTTGAGGGTGGCTACACCTTC. Its translation is CATSGVEGGYTF. This sequence joins TRBV10-3 and TRBJ1-2; D is undetermined. The CDR3 length is 12 residues. The germline CDR1 and CDR2 sequences are ENHRY and SYGVKD. V was shortened by 10 bases and J by 7 bases, with 16 bases between the two germline ends.

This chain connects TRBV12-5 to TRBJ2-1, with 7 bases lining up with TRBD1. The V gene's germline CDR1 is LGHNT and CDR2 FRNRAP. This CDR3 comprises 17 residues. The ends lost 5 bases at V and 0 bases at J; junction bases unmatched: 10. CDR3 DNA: TGTGCTAGTGGTACGGAAAAGGGACAGAGCTCCTACAATGAGCAGTTCTTC. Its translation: CASGTEKGQSSYNEQFF.

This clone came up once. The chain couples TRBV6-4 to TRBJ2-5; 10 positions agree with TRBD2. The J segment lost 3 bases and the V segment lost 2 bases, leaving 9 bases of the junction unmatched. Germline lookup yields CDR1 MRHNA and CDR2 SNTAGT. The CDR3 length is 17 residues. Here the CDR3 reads CASSDPPSGSTKETQYF. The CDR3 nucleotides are TGTGCCAGCAGTGACCCCCCTAGCGGGAGTACGAAAGAGACCCAGTACTTC.

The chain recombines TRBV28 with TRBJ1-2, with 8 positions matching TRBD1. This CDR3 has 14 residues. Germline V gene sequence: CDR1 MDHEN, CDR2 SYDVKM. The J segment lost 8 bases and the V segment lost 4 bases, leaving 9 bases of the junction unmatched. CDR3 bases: TGTGCCAGCAGTTCCAACAGGGGGACTCAGGGCTACACCTTC. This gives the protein CASSSNRGTQGYTF.

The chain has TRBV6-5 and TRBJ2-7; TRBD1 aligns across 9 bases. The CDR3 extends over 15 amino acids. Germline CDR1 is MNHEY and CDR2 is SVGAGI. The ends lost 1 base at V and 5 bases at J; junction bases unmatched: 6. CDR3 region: CASSYLSGQGHEQYF. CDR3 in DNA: TGTGCCAGCAGTTACTTATCGGGACAGGGTCACGAGCAGTACTTC.

CDR3 loop: CASSQTRQGDYEQYF. The CDR3 DNA follows: TGTGCCAGCAGCCAAACTAGACAGGGAGACTACGAGCAGTACTTC. The chain links TRBV4-2 to TRBJ2-7; the match to TRBD1 covers 7 bases. This CDR3 contains 15 residues. The V and J ends lost 2 bases and 3 bases, in that order; junction bases with no gene match: 7. CDR1 is LGHNA, CDR2 YNFKEQ, per germline.

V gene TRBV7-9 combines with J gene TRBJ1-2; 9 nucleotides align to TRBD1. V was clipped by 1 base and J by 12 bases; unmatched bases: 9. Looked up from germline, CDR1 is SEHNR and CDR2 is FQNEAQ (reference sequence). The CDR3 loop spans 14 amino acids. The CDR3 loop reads CASSLVPGQGRNTF. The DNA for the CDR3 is TGTGCCAGCAGCTTAGTCCCGGGACAGGGAAGAAACACCTTC.

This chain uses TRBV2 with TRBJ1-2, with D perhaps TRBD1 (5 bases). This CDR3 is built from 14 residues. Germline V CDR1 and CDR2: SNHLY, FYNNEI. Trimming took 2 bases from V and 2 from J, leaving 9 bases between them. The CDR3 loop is CASSELGRNYGYTF. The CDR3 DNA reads TGTGCCAGCAGTGAACTGGGACGGAACTATGGCTACACCTTC.

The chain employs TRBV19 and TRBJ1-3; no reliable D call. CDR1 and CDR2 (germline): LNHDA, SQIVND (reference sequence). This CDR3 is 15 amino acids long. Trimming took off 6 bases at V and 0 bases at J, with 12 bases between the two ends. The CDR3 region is CASRDRKSSGNTIYF. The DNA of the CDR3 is TGTGCCAGTAGGGACCGTAAGAGCTCTGGAAACACCATATATTTT.

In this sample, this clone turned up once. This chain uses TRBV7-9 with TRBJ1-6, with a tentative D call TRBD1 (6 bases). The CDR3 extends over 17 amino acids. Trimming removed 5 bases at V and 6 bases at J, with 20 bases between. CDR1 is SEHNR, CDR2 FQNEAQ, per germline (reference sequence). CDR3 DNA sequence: TGTGCCAGCAGCCAAAGGGGGGGACGGAAGGTTAATTCACCCCTCCACTTT. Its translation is CASSQRGGRKVNSPLHF.

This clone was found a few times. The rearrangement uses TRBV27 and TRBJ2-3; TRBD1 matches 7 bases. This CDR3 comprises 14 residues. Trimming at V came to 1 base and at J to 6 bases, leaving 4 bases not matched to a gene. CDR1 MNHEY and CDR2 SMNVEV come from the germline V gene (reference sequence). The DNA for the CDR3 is TGTGCCAGCAGTTTATTAGGGGGCCGGGATACGCAGTATTTT. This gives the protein CASSLLGGRDTQYF.

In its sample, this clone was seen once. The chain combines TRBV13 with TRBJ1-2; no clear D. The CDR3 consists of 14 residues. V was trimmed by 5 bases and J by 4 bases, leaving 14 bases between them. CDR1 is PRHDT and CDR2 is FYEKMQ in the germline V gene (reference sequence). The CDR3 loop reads CASSPAGGSYGYTF. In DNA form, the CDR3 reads TGTGCCAGCAGCCCGGCGGGCGGATCCTATGGCTACACCTTC.

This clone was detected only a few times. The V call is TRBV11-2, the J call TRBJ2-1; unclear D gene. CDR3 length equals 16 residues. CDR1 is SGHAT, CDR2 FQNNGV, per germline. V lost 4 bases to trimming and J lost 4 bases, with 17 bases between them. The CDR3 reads CASSSPRRKPYNEQFF. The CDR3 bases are TGTGCCAGCAGCTCCCCCCGAAGGAAGCCTTACAATGAGCAGTTCTTC.